Shown below are 11 T cell receptor beta chains from a single sample sequenced in a study of Ad26.COV2.S vaccination and SARS-CoV-2 variants. Regarding treatment: some 20 received Ad26.COV2.S at low or high dose, single or two shots; roughly five received placebo; per-sample allocation not given. Sample collection was performed on day 63 after the first vaccine or placebo injection. The protocol was immunoSEQ multiplex PCR, while the TCRdb copy is restricted to in-frame clones and leaves out a portion. The sample holds a few hundred thousand clones, around 91% seen once. This specimen consisted of peripheral blood, obtained in a trial of Ad26.COV2.S vaccine versus placebo. All receptors derive from a person between 18 and 59 years old who received the Ad26.COV2.S COVID-19 vaccine or a placebo.

The chain couples TRBV24-1 to TRBJ2-1; a weak D match, TRBD1 (5 bases). Trimming cost V 4 bases and J 11 bases, with 26 bases left between them. Germline CDR1 reads KGHDR; CDR2 reads SFDVKD. The CDR3 runs to 17 residues. The CDR3 loop reads CATSDRATGSERSKQFF. As DNA, the CDR3 is TGTGCCACCAGTGACCGGGCAACAGGCAGTGAGAGGAGTAAGCAGTTCTTC.

This rearrangement joins TRBV11-3 to TRBJ2-1; TRBD2 matches at 11 bases. The CDR3 length is 16 residues. The germline CDR1 and CDR2 sequences are SGHNT and YENEEA. The V gene end was trimmed by 6 bases and the J gene end by 4 bases; junction bases not matched to a gene: 8. CDR3 residues: CASSRGGLAAYNEQFF. The CDR3 region has the DNA TGTGCCAGCAGTAGGGGGGGACTAGCGGCGTACAATGAGCAGTTCTTC.

The rearrangement joins TRBV19 to TRBJ1-2; no clear D. Trimming took 3 bases from V and 3 from J, leaving 8 bases between them. The CDR3 contains 13 residues. The germline V gene encodes CDR1 LNHDA and CDR2 SQIVND (reference sequence). In DNA, the CDR3 is TGTGCCAGTAGTATTGAGGGCCACTATGGCTACACCTTC. It encodes CASSIEGHYGYTF.

The J gene is TRBJ2-3, the V gene TRBV6-5; D possibly matches TRBD1 or TRBD2 (5 bases each). The CDR3 has 13 amino acids. Germline-derived CDR1 and CDR2 are MNHEY and SVGAGI. Trimming shortened V by 6 bases and J by 8 bases, and 15 bases separated the two germline ends. The DNA for the CDR3 is TGTGCCAGCAGACCGGGACGATTAGGTACGCAGTATTTT. This codes for CASRPGRLGTQYF.

This clone has only one observation. The CDR3 coding sequence is TGCAGCGCCGAGGGGACAGGCGGCTACGAGCAGTACTTC. Translation gives CSAEGTGGYEQYF. The rearrangement joins TRBV29-1 to TRBJ2-7, with 8 bases fitting TRBD1. The CDR3 is 13 amino acids. Germline V gene data show CDR1 as SQVTM and CDR2 as ANQGSEA. Trimming cost V 7 bases and J 3 bases; bases outside gene matches: 8.

The table lists this clone with a count of one. This chain links TRBV19 with TRBJ2-5; TRBD1 matches 8 bases. The CDR3 consists of 14 residues. V shed 5 bases, J shed 5 bases, and the junction held 7 bases outside the gene matches. The germline V gene has CDR1 LNHDA and CDR2 SQIVND (reference sequence). CDR3 amino acids: CASSFQGAGETQYF. The CDR3 nucleotides are TGTGCCAGTAGTTTCCAGGGGGCGGGGGAGACCCAGTACTTC.

V gene TRBV2 combines with J gene TRBJ1-3; the match to TRBD1 covers 10 bases. The CDR3 runs 15 residues. Germline CDR1 and CDR2: SNHLY and FYNNEI. Trimming took 6 bases from V and 2 from J; bases not matched to a gene: 4. Here the CDR3 DNA reads TGTGCCAGCAGGAGGGACAGGGGAGCTGGAAACACCATATATTTT. This gives the protein CASRRDRGAGNTIYF.

The gene calls are TRBV3-1 (or the pseudogene TRBV3-2) and TRBJ2-2; 11 bases match TRBD2. Germline values: CDR1 LGHDT, CDR2 YNNKEL (reference sequence). With 2 bases clipped from V and 4 bases from J, the junction kept 3 bases outside the gene matches. The CDR3 is made up of 16 amino acids. For the CDR3, the DNA is TGTGCCAGCAGCCAAAGACTAGCGGGAAGCACCGGGGAGCTGTTTTTT. It yields the protein CASSQRLAGSTGELFF.

This chain uses TRBV5-5 with TRBJ1-1, with D hard to call. CDR1 is SGHKS, CDR2 YYEKEE, per germline (reference sequence). The CDR3 is 13 residues long. With 1 base removed from V and 1 base from J, the gap between germline ends came to 5 bases. Written as DNA, the CDR3 is TGTGCCAGCAGCTTGAAGGGGAACACTGAAGCTTTCTTT. Protein sequence: CASSLKGNTEAFF.

This clone was detected once. This chain links TRBV27 with TRBJ1-2, with 10 bases lining up with TRBD1. The CDR3 is 15 residues long. After removal of 0 bases from V and 7 bases from J, the junction contained 5 bases not matched to a gene. Per germline, CDR1 MNHEY and CDR2 SMNVEV (reference sequence). The CDR3 protein is CASSLSWDRGTGYTF. The CDR3 DNA reads TGTGCCAGCAGTTTATCGTGGGACAGGGGAACTGGCTACACCTTC.

This clone was seen once. This sequence joins TRBV5-8 and TRBJ2-5, with TRBD1 matching 7 bases. The CDR3 spans 14 residues. J lost 2 bases, V lost 1 base, and 2 bases had no gene match. Looked up from germline, CDR1 is SGHTS and CDR2 is YDEGEE. CDR3 in DNA: TGTGCCAGCAGCTTGATGACAGGGCAAGAGACCCAGTACTTC. Its translation: CASSLMTGQETQYF.